A selection of T cell receptor beta chains follows, all from one sample in a study of radiotherapy plus CTLA-4 blockade in lung cancer. The method was immunoSEQ multiplex PCR; TCRdb's version includes in-frame clones alone and lacks a portion of them. The sample records around 77,000 clones, roughly 70% being singletons. The specimen comprised peripheral blood, sampled from a patient treated with radiotherapy plus ipilimumab. Receptor source: a human donor with non-small cell lung cancer whose response to radiotherapy plus ipilimumab could not be evaluated. The CDR3 runs from the conserved cysteine through the conserved F or W. The order of the fields is V gene, J gene, clone size, D gene, CDR3 protein, CDR3 DNA. The D gene is left open where the match is weak. Where a row states a size, it is once, few, many or the class of an expanded clone; other rows omit it.

v_call: TRBV11-2
j_call: TRBJ2-6
clone_size: NA
d_call: NA
cdr3_aa: CASSWGVAGANVLTF
cdr3_nt: TGTGCCAGCAGCTGGGGGGTGGCTGGGGCCAACGTCCTGACTTTC

v_call: TRBV6-5
j_call: TRBJ2-5
clone_size: few
d_call: TRBD1
cdr3_aa: CASSGQGETQYF
cdr3_nt: TGTGCCAGCAGTGGACAGGGAGAGACCCAGTACTTC

v_call: TRBV11-3
j_call: TRBJ1-2
clone_size: NA
d_call: TRBD1
cdr3_aa: CASSRRGPGYTF
cdr3_nt: TGTGCCAGCAGCCGCAGGGGGCCGGGCTACACCTTC

v_call: TRBV5-4
j_call: TRBJ2-7
clone_size: NA
d_call: NA
cdr3_aa: CASSLQVGGGVEQYF
cdr3_nt: TGTGCCAGCAGCTTGCAAGTGGGAGGTGGAGTCGAGCAGTACTTC

v_call: TRBV6-6
j_call: TRBJ1-6
clone_size: medium-sized
d_call: NA
cdr3_aa: CASSPVHGGDNSPLHF
cdr3_nt: TGTGCCAGCAGCCCCGTTCACGGGGGGGACAATTCACCCCTCCACTTT

v_call: TRBV6-5
j_call: TRBJ1-1
clone_size: few
d_call: NA
cdr3_aa: CASSYAGANTEAFF
cdr3_nt: TGTGCCAGCAGTTACGCAGGGGCAAACACTGAAGCTTTCTTT

v_call: TRBV5-8
j_call: TRBJ2-3
clone_size: few
d_call: TRBD2
cdr3_aa: CASSFRHGGGTDTQYF
cdr3_nt: TGTGCCAGCAGCTTCCGCCACGGGGGGGGCACAGATACGCAGTATTTT

v_call: TRBV7-2
j_call: TRBJ1-1
clone_size: NA
d_call: NA
cdr3_aa: CASSLGGLTMNTEAFF
cdr3_nt: TGTGCCAGCAGCTTGGGGGGGCTCACGATGAACACTGAAGCTTTCTTT

v_call: TRBV7-7
j_call: TRBJ1-3
clone_size: few
d_call: TRBD1
cdr3_aa: CASSLGTGSGNTIYF
cdr3_nt: TGTGCCAGCAGCCTAGGGACAGGGTCCGGAAACACCATATATTTT

v_call: TRBV6-5
j_call: TRBJ1-2
clone_size: NA
d_call: NA
cdr3_aa: CASSLGQGDGYTF
cdr3_nt: TGTGCCAGCAGTCTGGGGCAGGGCGATGGCTACACCTTC

v_call: TRBV2
j_call: TRBJ2-3
clone_size: once
d_call: TRBD2
cdr3_aa: CASGLAGGGGDTQYF
cdr3_nt: TGTGCCAGCGGACTAGCGGGGGGAGGTGGAGATACGCAGTATTTT

v_call: TRBV28
j_call: TRBJ1-2
clone_size: NA
d_call: TRBD1
cdr3_aa: CASSLEWAGGNYGYTF
cdr3_nt: TGTGCCAGCAGTTTAGAGTGGGCAGGGGGTAACTATGGCTACACCTTC

v_call: TRBV21-1
j_call: TRBJ1-4
clone_size: NA
d_call: NA
cdr3_aa: CASSGGARGEKLFF
cdr3_nt: TGTGCCAGCAGCGGGGGGGCGAGAGGTGAAAAACTGTTTTTT

v_call: TRBV5-6
j_call: TRBJ1-3
clone_size: NA
d_call: NA
cdr3_aa: CASSPISGNTIYF
cdr3_nt: TGTGCCAGCAGCCCAATTTCTGGAAACACCATATATTTT

v_call: TRBV9
j_call: TRBJ1-2
clone_size: once
d_call: NA
cdr3_aa: CASSLDLGDYGYTF
cdr3_nt: TGTGCCAGCAGCCTTGACCTAGGGGACTATGGCTACACCTTC

v_call: TRBV7-9
j_call: TRBJ2-7
clone_size: NA
d_call: TRBD1
cdr3_aa: CASSGSGTGDYEQYF
cdr3_nt: TGTGCCAGCAGCGGGTCCGGGACAGGGGATTACGAGCAGTACTTC

v_call: TRBV11-3
j_call: TRBJ2-7
clone_size: NA
d_call: TRBD2
cdr3_aa: CASSPRLAGHYEQYF
cdr3_nt: TGTGCCAGCAGCCCTCGACTAGCGGGACACTACGAGCAGTACTTC

v_call: TRBV9
j_call: TRBJ2-1
clone_size: NA
d_call: TRBD2
cdr3_aa: CASSVLASGRSGEQFF
cdr3_nt: TGTGCCAGCAGCGTACTCGCTAGCGGGAGGTCCGGTGAGCAGTTCTTC

v_call: TRBV9
j_call: TRBJ2-5
clone_size: NA
d_call: NA
cdr3_aa: CASSAHSSGVQETQYF
cdr3_nt: TGTGCCAGCAGCGCCCATTCTTCGGGGGTCCAAGAGACCCAGTACTTC

v_call: TRBV4-1
j_call: TRBJ1-1
clone_size: NA
d_call: NA
cdr3_aa: CASSRVGQNTEAFF
cdr3_nt: TGCGCCAGCAGCCGCGTGGGACAGAACACTGAAGCTTTCTTT

v_call: TRBV2
j_call: TRBJ2-7
clone_size: NA
d_call: NA
cdr3_aa: CASSDLTGHEQYF
cdr3_nt: TGTGCCAGCAGTGATCTAACAGGGCACGAGCAGTACTTC

v_call: TRBV5-4
j_call: TRBJ1-1
clone_size: many
d_call: NA
cdr3_aa: CASSPGGALNTEAFF
cdr3_nt: TGTGCCAGCAGCCCCGGGGGGGCGCTGAACACTGAAGCTTTCTTT

v_call: TRBV6-5
j_call: TRBJ1-1
clone_size: NA
d_call: TRBD1
cdr3_aa: CASSLSGQGNTEAFF
cdr3_nt: TGTGCCAGCAGTCTCTCCGGACAGGGGAACACTGAAGCTTTCTTT

v_call: TRBV4-1
j_call: TRBJ1-2
clone_size: many
d_call: NA
cdr3_aa: CASSQVTGLGGYTF
cdr3_nt: TGCGCCAGCAGCCAAGTTACAGGGCTGGGTGGCTACACCTTC

v_call: TRBV15
j_call: TRBJ1-1
clone_size: NA
d_call: TRBD1
cdr3_aa: CATSRDPAGGRTEAFF
cdr3_nt: TGTGCCACCAGCAGAGATCCAGCAGGGGGGAGAACTGAAGCTTTCTTT

v_call: TRBV6-5
j_call: TRBJ2-2
clone_size: NA
d_call: TRBD2
cdr3_aa: CASREVGTGELFF
cdr3_nt: TGTGCCTCGCGGGAGGTGGGCACCGGGGAGCTGTTTTTT

v_call: TRBV11-2
j_call: TRBJ1-1
clone_size: once
d_call: NA
cdr3_aa: CASSLEAMNTEAFF
cdr3_nt: TGTGCCAGCAGCTTAGAGGCCATGAACACTGAAGCTTTCTTT

v_call: TRBV19
j_call: TRBJ2-2
clone_size: NA
d_call: TRBD1
cdr3_aa: CASSFRGNGELFF
cdr3_nt: TGTGCCAGTAGTTTCAGGGGGAACGGGGAGCTGTTTTTT

v_call: TRBV11-3
j_call: TRBJ2-2
clone_size: NA
d_call: NA
cdr3_aa: CASSFLANTGELFF
cdr3_nt: TGTGCCAGCAGCTTTTTAGCGAACACCGGGGAGCTGTTTTTT

v_call: TRBV7-3
j_call: TRBJ2-5
clone_size: few
d_call: TRBD1
cdr3_aa: CASSDPDREETQYF
cdr3_nt: TGTGCCAGCAGCGATCCTGACAGGGAAGAGACCCAGTACTTC

v_call: TRBV28
j_call: TRBJ1-6
clone_size: NA
d_call: NA
cdr3_aa: CASSLTVADSPLHF
cdr3_nt: TGTGCCAGCAGTCTGACAGTCGCTGATTCACCCCTCCACTTT

v_call: TRBV28
j_call: TRBJ1-1
clone_size: NA
d_call: NA
cdr3_aa: CASSLSPLRVGLSVNTEAFF
cdr3_nt: TGTGCCAGCAGTTTATCCCCCTTGCGGGTGGGTTTGAGCGTGAACACTGAAGCTTTCTTT

v_call: TRBV4-1
j_call: TRBJ1-1
clone_size: NA
d_call: TRBD1
cdr3_aa: CASSQGWQGAFTEAFF
cdr3_nt: TGCGCCAGCAGCCAAGGTTGGCAGGGGGCGTTCACTGAAGCTTTCTTT

v_call: TRBV27
j_call: TRBJ2-7
clone_size: NA
d_call: NA
cdr3_aa: CASSFSTNSYEQYF
cdr3_nt: TGTGCCAGCAGTTTTTCTACCAACTCCTACGAGCAGTACTTC

v_call: TRBV28
j_call: TRBJ2-2
clone_size: NA
d_call: NA
cdr3_aa: CASSLSTANTGELFF
cdr3_nt: TGTGCCAGCAGTTTAAGCACAGCGAACACCGGGGAGCTGTTTTTT

v_call: TRBV7-6
j_call: TRBJ2-5
clone_size: NA
d_call: TRBD2
cdr3_aa: CASSLLAGQETQYF
cdr3_nt: TGTGCCAGCAGCTTACTAGCGGGGCAGGAGACCCAGTACTTC

v_call: TRBV6-5
j_call: TRBJ1-2
clone_size: NA
d_call: TRBD1
cdr3_aa: CASSLGQGGYYGYTF
cdr3_nt: TGTGCCAGCAGCCTCGGACAGGGCGGATACTATGGCTACACCTTC